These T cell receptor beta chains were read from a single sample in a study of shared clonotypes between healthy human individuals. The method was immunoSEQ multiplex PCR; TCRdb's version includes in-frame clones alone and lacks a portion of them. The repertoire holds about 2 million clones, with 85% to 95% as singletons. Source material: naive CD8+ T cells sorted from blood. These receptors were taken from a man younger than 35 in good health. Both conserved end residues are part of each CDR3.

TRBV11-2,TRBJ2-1,CASSLLLEQFF
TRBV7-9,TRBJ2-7,CASSLEIYEQYF
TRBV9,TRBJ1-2,CASSVGSGSAGYTF
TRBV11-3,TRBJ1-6,CASTDSTEHDSPLHF
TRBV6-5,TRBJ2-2,CASVSPADTGELFF
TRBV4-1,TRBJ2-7,CASSQSRTYEQYF
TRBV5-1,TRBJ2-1,CASSPGGFTNEQFF
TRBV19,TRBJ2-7,CASKRTGGSYEQYF
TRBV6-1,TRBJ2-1,CASSALQAASYNEQFF
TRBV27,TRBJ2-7,CASSAWGSYEQYF
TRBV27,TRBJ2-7,CASSPPGDPIYEQYF